Listed below are T cell receptor beta chains from one sample, sequenced in a study of cytomegalovirus exposure and HLA in healthy donors. The protocol was immunoSEQ multiplex PCR, while the TCRdb copy is restricted to in-frame clones and leaves out a portion. The sample lists around 95,000 clones, over 65% seen once, with under 2% in the top ten. The sample taken for sequencing was PBMCs. All receptors come from a male donor in good health and CMV-seronegative. Both conserved end residues are part of each CDR3. Each record gives: CDR3 DNA, CDR3 protein, D gene, J gene, clone size, V gene. The D gene is left open where the match is weak. Some rows have no size entry. The others give once, few or many, or a class for an expanded clone.

cdr3_nt: TGTGCCAGCAGCTTTGGGAGGGCTAATGAAAAACTGTTTTTT; cdr3_aa: CASSFGRANEKLFF; d_call: -; j_call: TRBJ1-4; clone_size: -; v_call: TRBV7-9
cdr3_nt: TGTGCCAGCAGTCTGGGGGGGGCTGACCAAGAGACCCAGTACTTC; cdr3_aa: CASSLGGADQETQYF; d_call: -; j_call: TRBJ2-5; clone_size: -; v_call: TRBV6-5
cdr3_nt: TGTGCCAGCAGTTTTAGCGGGGCGGTAGCCTACGAGCAGTACTTC; cdr3_aa: CASSFSGAVAYEQYF; d_call: TRBD2; j_call: TRBJ2-7; clone_size: -; v_call: TRBV27
cdr3_nt: TGTGCCAGCAGCTTAAATAGCGGGACGCCCACAATCCCCTACGAGCAGTACTTC; cdr3_aa: CASSLNSGTPTIPYEQYF; d_call: TRBD2; j_call: TRBJ2-7; clone_size: -; v_call: TRBV7-2
cdr3_nt: TGTGCCAGCAGTTTCCGGGACAGCCTCTACGAGCAGTACTTC; cdr3_aa: CASSFRDSLYEQYF; d_call: TRBD1; j_call: TRBJ2-7; clone_size: -; v_call: TRBV6-1
cdr3_nt: TGTGCCAGCAGCTGGCCGGGACAGAAAGGGTACGAGCAGTACTTC; cdr3_aa: CASSWPGQKGYEQYF; d_call: TRBD1; j_call: TRBJ2-7; clone_size: few; v_call: TRBV7-9
cdr3_nt: TGTGCCAGCAGTTACAGGGGGCTAAGCTACGAGCAGTACTTC; cdr3_aa: CASSYRGLSYEQYF; d_call: TRBD1; j_call: TRBJ2-7; clone_size: few; v_call: TRBV6-5
cdr3_nt: TGTGCCAGCAGCTTGGATGGAGGGGGCGTCGGAACTGAAGCTTTCTTT; cdr3_aa: CASSLDGGGVGTEAFF; d_call: TRBD1; j_call: TRBJ1-1; clone_size: -; v_call: TRBV5-6
cdr3_nt: TGTGCCAGCAGCTTCAGCGGGACTAGCGGGATCGGCGAGCAGTACTTC; cdr3_aa: CASSFSGTSGIGEQYF; d_call: TRBD2; j_call: TRBJ2-7; clone_size: few; v_call: TRBV9
cdr3_nt: TGTGCCAGCAGTTTCCTTGGGACAGGGGGGTACGAGCAGTACTTC; cdr3_aa: CASSFLGTGGYEQYF; d_call: TRBD1; j_call: TRBJ2-7; clone_size: -; v_call: TRBV28
cdr3_nt: TGCGCCAGCAGCCAAGGGCAGGTTAACACTGAAGCTTTCTTT; cdr3_aa: CASSQGQVNTEAFF; d_call: -; j_call: TRBJ1-1; clone_size: -; v_call: TRBV4-3
cdr3_nt: TGTGCCAGCAGTGAACCTCGTTCGGGAGTTATAGCCGGGGAGCTGTTTTTT; cdr3_aa: CASSEPRSGVIAGELFF; d_call: -; j_call: TRBJ2-2; clone_size: -; v_call: TRBV6-1
cdr3_nt: TGTGCCAGCAGCCCACCCGGGACAGGGGTTCCCACCCAGTACTTC; cdr3_aa: CASSPPGTGVPTQYF; d_call: TRBD1; j_call: TRBJ2-5; clone_size: -; v_call: TRBV7-9
cdr3_nt: TGTGCCTGGAGGATTATACTAGCGGGGCCAATCAATGAGCAGTTCTTC; cdr3_aa: CAWRIILAGPINEQFF; d_call: TRBD2; j_call: TRBJ2-1; clone_size: -; v_call: TRBV30
cdr3_nt: TGTGCCACCAGCAGGGACAGGGGGCTTGAGACCCAGTACTTC; cdr3_aa: CATSRDRGLETQYF; d_call: TRBD1; j_call: TRBJ2-5; clone_size: -; v_call: TRBV15
cdr3_nt: TGTGCCAGCAGCGTAGCCAGGGGTCCGATGAACACTGAAGCTTTCTTT; cdr3_aa: CASSVARGPMNTEAFF; d_call: -; j_call: TRBJ1-1; clone_size: -; v_call: TRBV9
cdr3_nt: TGTGCCAGCAGTACCCCCACAGGGGTGAACACTGAAGCTTTCTTT; cdr3_aa: CASSTPTGVNTEAFF; d_call: TRBD1; j_call: TRBJ1-1; clone_size: once; v_call: TRBV28
cdr3_nt: TGTGCCACCCAGAGGGCACCGGAAAAACTGTTTTTT; cdr3_aa: CATQRAPEKLFF; d_call: -; j_call: TRBJ1-4; clone_size: -; v_call: TRBV19
cdr3_nt: TGTGCCATCAGTGAGACAGGAAACTCCTACGAGCAGTACTTC; cdr3_aa: CAISETGNSYEQYF; d_call: -; j_call: TRBJ2-7; clone_size: -; v_call: TRBV10-3
cdr3_nt: TGTGCCAGCTCACCAATTACTAGCGGGGCAACCGGGGAGCTGTTTTTT; cdr3_aa: CASSPITSGATGELFF; d_call: TRBD2; j_call: TRBJ2-2; clone_size: -; v_call: TRBV18
cdr3_nt: TGTGCCAGCAGTGCCTTAGTCCAAGAGACCCAGTACTTC; cdr3_aa: CASSALVQETQYF; d_call: -; j_call: TRBJ2-5; clone_size: -; v_call: TRBV27
cdr3_nt: TGCGCCAGCCGGGAGGGGGGATTTAATCAGCCCCAGCATTTT; cdr3_aa: CASREGGFNQPQHF; d_call: -; j_call: TRBJ1-5; clone_size: few; v_call: TRBV5-1
cdr3_nt: TGTGCCAGCAGTGGGGGACAGGGCCCCTACGAGCAGTACTTC; cdr3_aa: CASSGGQGPYEQYF; d_call: TRBD1; j_call: TRBJ2-7; clone_size: -; v_call: TRBV6-1
cdr3_nt: TGTGCCAGCAGCTTGGGGCGGGAGAGAACGCAGTATTTT; cdr3_aa: CASSLGRERTQYF; d_call: TRBD2; j_call: TRBJ2-3; clone_size: -; v_call: TRBV11-3
cdr3_nt: TGTGCTAGTGTCTCGGACAGGGGAGGTGGAAGCTCCTACAATGAGCAGTTCTTC; cdr3_aa: CASVSDRGGGSSYNEQFF; d_call: TRBD1; j_call: TRBJ2-1; clone_size: -; v_call: TRBV12-5
cdr3_nt: TGTGCCAGTAGTACCCCCCGGGACAGGGGGCGCAGCTCCTACAATGAGCAGTTCTTC; cdr3_aa: CASSTPRDRGRSSYNEQFF; d_call: TRBD1; j_call: TRBJ2-1; clone_size: -; v_call: TRBV19
cdr3_nt: TGTGCCAGTAGCTACCGGGACACGGTTAACTATGGCTACACCTTC; cdr3_aa: CASSYRDTVNYGYTF; d_call: -; j_call: TRBJ1-2; clone_size: -; v_call: TRBV19
cdr3_nt: TGTGCCAGCAGTTACTCGGCTGGCTACACCTTC; cdr3_aa: CASSYSAGYTF; d_call: -; j_call: TRBJ1-2; clone_size: -; v_call: TRBV6-6
cdr3_nt: TGTGCCAGCAGTTTTCTAAACGAGCAGTACTTC; cdr3_aa: CASSFLNEQYF; d_call: -; j_call: TRBJ2-7; clone_size: -; v_call: TRBV28
cdr3_nt: TGTGCCTGGAGTGTAGGGGGCCTCGAGCAGTACTTC; cdr3_aa: CAWSVGGLEQYF; d_call: TRBD1; j_call: TRBJ2-7; clone_size: -; v_call: TRBV30
cdr3_nt: TGTGCCAGCAGCTTAGTAGGGACTAGCGGGATGGGAGAGCAGTTCTTC; cdr3_aa: CASSLVGTSGMGEQFF; d_call: TRBD2; j_call: TRBJ2-1; clone_size: -; v_call: TRBV7-2
cdr3_nt: TGCAGCGTATCCGGGAGCTTAGGGGAGACCCAGTACTTC; cdr3_aa: CSVSGSLGETQYF; d_call: -; j_call: TRBJ2-5; clone_size: -; v_call: TRBV29-1
cdr3_nt: TGCGCCAGCAAGGGGGATACGCAGTATTTT; cdr3_aa: CASKGDTQYF; d_call: -; j_call: TRBJ2-3; clone_size: -; v_call: TRBV5-1
cdr3_nt: TGTGCCAGCAGCCCCGGGACAGGGATAGGAAGTTCTAACTATGGCTACACCTTC; cdr3_aa: CASSPGTGIGSSNYGYTF; d_call: TRBD1; j_call: TRBJ1-2; clone_size: -; v_call: TRBV9
cdr3_nt: TGTGCCGTCAGGGGGTCAGCCGGGGAGCTGTTTTTT; cdr3_aa: CAVRGSAGELFF; d_call: TRBD1; j_call: TRBJ2-2; clone_size: -; v_call: TRBV7-8
cdr3_nt: TGCGCCAGCAGCCAAGGGCAGGGGGCTTTGGATGGGGAGACCCAGTACTTC; cdr3_aa: CASSQGQGALDGETQYF; d_call: TRBD1; j_call: TRBJ2-5; clone_size: once; v_call: TRBV4-3
cdr3_nt: TGTGCCAGCAGCTTAGTAGGGAATCAGGGCCGGGAAAAACTGTTTTTT; cdr3_aa: CASSLVGNQGREKLFF; d_call: -; j_call: TRBJ1-4; clone_size: once; v_call: TRBV7-2
cdr3_nt: TGTGCCAGTAGTGTCCAGGTGAACACTGAAGCTTTCTTT; cdr3_aa: CASSVQVNTEAFF; d_call: -; j_call: TRBJ1-1; clone_size: -; v_call: TRBV19
cdr3_nt: TGTGCCAGCAGTGAGTGGCTAGCGGGTTCGAACACCGGGGAGCTGTTTTTT; cdr3_aa: CASSEWLAGSNTGELFF; d_call: TRBD2; j_call: TRBJ2-2; clone_size: -; v_call: TRBV2
cdr3_nt: TGTGCCAGCAGCTTCAACCGGCCGGCTCCGGGACAGCGAGACTACGAGCAGTACTTC; cdr3_aa: CASSFNRPAPGQRDYEQYF; d_call: TRBD1; j_call: TRBJ2-7; clone_size: -; v_call: TRBV7-2
cdr3_nt: TGTGCCAGCAGTTTTTTTGGGCTGTGGGCCGGGGAGCTGTTTTTT; cdr3_aa: CASSFFGLWAGELFF; d_call: -; j_call: TRBJ2-2; clone_size: -; v_call: TRBV28
cdr3_nt: TGTGCCAGCAGAGCGAGACAGGGGCGGACGGACGAGCAGTACTTC; cdr3_aa: CASRARQGRTDEQYF; d_call: TRBD1; j_call: TRBJ2-7; clone_size: -; v_call: TRBV7-9
cdr3_nt: TGTGCCACCCCAAAACGGCCGGGAACTAGCAGCACCGGGGAGCTGTTTTTT; cdr3_aa: CATPKRPGTSSTGELFF; d_call: -; j_call: TRBJ2-2; clone_size: -; v_call: TRBV2
cdr3_nt: TGTGCCTGGAGTGGGCAGGGGACGTTTGAGGCGTACTTC; cdr3_aa: CAWSGQGTFEAYF; d_call: -; j_call: TRBJ2-7; clone_size: few; v_call: TRBV30
cdr3_nt: TGTGCCAGCAGTCGGGACACCCGCGGAAACACCATATATTTT; cdr3_aa: CASSRDTRGNTIYF; d_call: -; j_call: TRBJ1-3; clone_size: -; v_call: TRBV28
cdr3_nt: TGTGCCAGCAGCGTTGAGGACAGGGTGATCAGCTATGGCTACACCTTC; cdr3_aa: CASSVEDRVISYGYTF; d_call: TRBD1; j_call: TRBJ1-2; clone_size: -; v_call: TRBV9
cdr3_nt: TGTGCCAGCAGTCCCCAGGGACAGGGTAAAAGCTCTGGGGCCAACGTCCTGACTTTC; cdr3_aa: CASSPQGQGKSSGANVLTF; d_call: TRBD1; j_call: TRBJ2-6; clone_size: -; v_call: TRBV28
cdr3_nt: TGTGCCAGCAAAAAAACCCAGGGGTCAACTGAAGCTTTCTTT; cdr3_aa: CASKKTQGSTEAFF; d_call: -; j_call: TRBJ1-1; clone_size: once; v_call: TRBV6-1
cdr3_nt: TGTGCCAGCCGCTGGGGGCACACTGAAGCTTTCTTT; cdr3_aa: CASRWGHTEAFF; d_call: -; j_call: TRBJ1-1; clone_size: -; v_call: TRBV19